Listed here is a single TCR beta chain. Its antigen is as yet unknown. This sample stems from a study of cytomegalovirus exposure and HLA in healthy donors. Trimming left V 0 bases short and J 0 bases short, with 9 bases between. This CDR3 has 15 amino acids. Germline V lookup: CDR1 SGHRS, CDR2 YFSETQ. Study-wide points: In an earlier analysis, in fewer than 700 donors, most V segments appeared productive either ~87% or ~30% of the time.

A multiplex PCR was run with 60 Vbeta primers and 13 Jbeta primers. The repertoire was sequenced with immunoSEQ multiplex PCR; TCRdb's copy has only in-frame clones and lacks some. Here the sample spans tens of thousands of clones, about 77% being singletons. The sequence was obtained from a male donor in good health and CMV-seropositive. The rearrangement uses TRBV5-1 and TRBJ1-2, with no clear D. Sequences were obtained from PBMCs. The CDR3 is CASSLGTAPNYGYTF. CDR3 nucleotides: TGCGCCAGCAGCTTGGGAACAGCTCCTAACTATGGCTACACCTTC.